This T cell receptor beta chain was sequenced during a study of Graves' ophthalmopathy and Graves' hyperthyroidism. For the study at large: Investigators collected peripheral blood at initial diagnosis, before any treatment was given.

Study-wide findings and caveats: Sensitivity of roughly 71% and specificity of 72% to 80% were achieved by the model that predicted ophthalmopathy progression. Most thyroid clonotypes expanded beyond 0.001 frequency were also found in blood.

V lost 3 bases, J lost 7 bases, and 12 bases lay in between. The CDR3 consists of 13 residues. CDR1 and CDR2 (germline): MNHNS, SASEGT. Researchers took RNA transcripts and amplified TCR beta CDR3 regions from them. The workflow started with a first-round RT-PCR run with HTBI primers and then moved on to a second-round multiplex PCR. TCRdb independently ran MiXCR on the multiplex PCR reads; one entry per CDR3 protein. Of hundreds of thousands of distinct CDR3 sequences listed, roughly 39% are singletons. Disease in donors with ophthalmopathy had moderate-to-severe activity, CAS ≥3, NOSPECS ≥4 and under 3 months' duration. Regarding this clonotype: The antigen is not known.

The rearrangement uses TRBV6-1 and TRBJ2-5; D could derive from TRBD1 or TRBD2 (5 bases each). Sequenced: peripheral blood. This receptor was identified in an adult man with Graves' ophthalmopathy. Here the CDR3 DNA reads TGTGCCAGCAGTGATCTGGGGGAAGGGACCCAGTACTTC. Its translation: CASSDLGEGTQYF.